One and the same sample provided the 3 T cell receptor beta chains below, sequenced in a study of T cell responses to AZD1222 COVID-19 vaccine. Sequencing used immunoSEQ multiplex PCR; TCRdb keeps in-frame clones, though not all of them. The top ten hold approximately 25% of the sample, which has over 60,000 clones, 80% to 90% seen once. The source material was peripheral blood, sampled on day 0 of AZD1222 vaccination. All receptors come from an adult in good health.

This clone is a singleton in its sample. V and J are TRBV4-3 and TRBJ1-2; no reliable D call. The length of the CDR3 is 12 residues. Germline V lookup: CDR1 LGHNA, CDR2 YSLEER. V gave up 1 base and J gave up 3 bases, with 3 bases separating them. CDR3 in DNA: TGCGCCAGCAGCCAAGGGGACTATGGCTACACCTTC. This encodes CASSQGDYGYTF.

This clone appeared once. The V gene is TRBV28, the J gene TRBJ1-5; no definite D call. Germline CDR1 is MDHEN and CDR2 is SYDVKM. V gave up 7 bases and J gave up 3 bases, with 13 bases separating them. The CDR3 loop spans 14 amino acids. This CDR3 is CASTVPFPNQPQHF. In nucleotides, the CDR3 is TGTGCCAGCACGGTACCCTTCCCCAATCAGCCCCAGCATTTT.

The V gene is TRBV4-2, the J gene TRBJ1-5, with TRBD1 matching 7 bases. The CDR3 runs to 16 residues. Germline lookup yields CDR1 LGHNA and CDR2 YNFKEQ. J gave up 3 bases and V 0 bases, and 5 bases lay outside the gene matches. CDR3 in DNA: TGTGCCAGCAGCCAAGAAGGGGGACAGTTCAATCAGCCCCAGCATTTT. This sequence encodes CASSQEGGQFNQPQHF.